This is a list of T cell receptor beta chains from one sample in a study of blood T cell repertoires in COVID-19. The assay was immunoSEQ multiplex PCR, and TCRdb's table has in-frame clones only and misses some. This repertoire shows 170,000 or so clones, roughly 85% found once; its top ten account for approximately 27%. The specimen sequenced was peripheral blood. The receptors here all came from a woman in her seventies with acute or convalescent COVID-19. The CDR3 runs from the conserved cysteine through the conserved F or W. The D gene is left open where the match is weak. The listing skips clone size in some rows; elsewhere it reads once, few, many or a size class.

V: TRBV10-3
size: -
D: TRBD1
J: TRBJ1-4
CDR3: CAISPDRARYEKLFF
DNA: TGTGCCATCAGCCCCGACAGGGCTAGATACGAAAAACTGTTTTTT

V: TRBV6-5
size: -
D: TRBD2
J: TRBJ2-2
CDR3: CASSYSRRETGELFF
DNA: TGTGCCAGCAGTTACTCAAGGCGGGAGACCGGGGAGCTGTTTTTT

V: TRBV27
size: -
D: TRBD2
J: TRBJ2-1
CDR3: CASSRTSGLAGGTQQFF
DNA: TGTGCCAGCAGCAGAACTTCGGGACTAGCGGGAGGGACTCAGCAGTTCTTC

V: TRBV24-1
size: -
D: TRBD2
J: TRBJ2-1
CDR3: CATASAGGGAYNEQFF
DNA: TGTGCCACCGCTTCAGCGGGAGGTGGGGCCTACAATGAGCAGTTCTTC

V: TRBV7-3
size: -
D: TRBD2
J: TRBJ2-1
CDR3: CASSLTRGSSVAEQFF
DNA: TGTGCCAGCAGCTTAACGCGGGGGTCATCTGTAGCGGAGCAGTTCTTC

V: TRBV30
size: once
D: TRBD1
J: TRBJ2-7
CDR3: CAWRIGTGAYEQYF
DNA: TGTGCCTGGAGAATAGGGACAGGGGCCTACGAGCAGTACTTC

V: TRBV5-1
size: -
D: TRBD2
J: TRBJ2-1
CDR3: CASSKPASGSPLSNEQFF
DNA: TGCGCCAGCAGCAAACCAGCTAGCGGGAGCCCTTTATCCAATGAGCAGTTCTTC

V: TRBV28
size: -
D: -
J: TRBJ2-7
CDR3: CASSITGLAHYEQYF
DNA: TGTGCCAGCAGTATAACAGGGCTGGCCCACTACGAGCAGTACTTC

V: TRBV19
size: -
D: TRBD2
J: TRBJ2-3
CDR3: CASSLQLAGGPDTQYF
DNA: TGTGCCAGTAGTCTACAACTAGCGGGAGGGCCAGATACGCAGTATTTT

V: TRBV28
size: -
D: -
J: TRBJ1-5
CDR3: CASSLWKQGNQPQHF
DNA: TGTGCCAGCAGTTTATGGAAACAGGGAAATCAGCCCCAGCATTTT

V: TRBV3-1/TRBV3-2
size: -
D: -
J: TRBJ1-6
CDR3: CASSQGGGKNSPLHF
DNA: TGTGCCAGCAGCCAAGGAGGAGGGAAGAATTCACCCCTCCACTTT

V: TRBV18
size: -
D: -
J: TRBJ2-2
CDR3: CASSLIREVTGELFF
DNA: TGTGCCAGCTCACTGATCAGGGAAGTTACCGGGGAGCTGTTTTTT

V: TRBV5-1
size: -
D: -
J: TRBJ1-3
CDR3: CASSPTVSGNTIYF
DNA: TGCGCCAGCAGCCCGACAGTCTCTGGAAACACCATATATTTT

V: TRBV6-4
size: -
D: -
J: TRBJ2-3
CDR3: CASSAGEGDTQYF
DNA: TGTGCCAGCAGTGCGGGAGAGGGAGATACGCAGTATTTT

V: TRBV19
size: once
D: -
J: TRBJ1-5
CDR3: CASSIRGNQPQHF
DNA: TGTGCCAGTAGTATAAGAGGGAATCAGCCCCAGCATTTT

V: TRBV15
size: -
D: -
J: TRBJ1-2
CDR3: CATSRGVQESFYGYTF
DNA: TGTGCCACCAGCAGAGGTGTTCAGGAAAGTTTTTATGGCTACACCTTC

V: TRBV27
size: -
D: -
J: TRBJ2-7
CDR3: CASSKQVGPYEQYF
DNA: TGTGCCAGCAGCAAACAGGTGGGTCCCTACGAGCAGTACTTC

V: TRBV2
size: -
D: TRBD2
J: TRBJ2-5
CDR3: CASSVTSGSLETQYF
DNA: TGTGCCAGCAGTGTAACTAGCGGGAGCTTGGAGACCCAGTACTTC

V: TRBV2
size: -
D: TRBD1
J: TRBJ1-4
CDR3: CASSQTGVMEKLFF
DNA: TGTGCCAGCAGTCAGACAGGGGTGATGGAAAAACTGTTTTTT

V: TRBV7-3
size: -
D: TRBD2
J: TRBJ2-1
CDR3: CASSSNPSGEQFF
DNA: TGTGCCAGCAGCTCAAACCCTAGCGGTGAGCAGTTCTTC

V: TRBV27
size: -
D: -
J: TRBJ2-1
CDR3: CASSTNLPGFSDNEQFF
DNA: TGTGCCAGCAGTACCAACCTTCCGGGGTTCTCAGACAATGAGCAGTTCTTC

V: TRBV2
size: -
D: TRBD2
J: TRBJ2-7
CDR3: CAQHRTAGERYEQYF
DNA: TGTGCTCAACACAGGACAGCGGGAGAGCGGTACGAGCAGTACTTC

V: TRBV19
size: -
D: -
J: TRBJ1-5
CDR3: CASTGSGISNQPQHF
DNA: TGTGCCAGTACCGGATCCGGGATCAGCAATCAGCCCCAGCATTTT

V: TRBV7-2
size: -
D: TRBD2
J: TRBJ2-1
CDR3: CASSKNPVYSGGDNEQFF
DNA: TGTGCCAGCAGCAAAAACCCCGTGTACAGCGGGGGGGACAATGAGCAGTTCTTC

V: TRBV10-1
size: few
D: -
J: TRBJ1-1
CDR3: CASSDPSRGDTEAFF
DNA: TGCGCCAGCAGTGATCCGTCCAGGGGAGACACTGAAGCTTTCTTT

V: TRBV5-4
size: -
D: TRBD1
J: TRBJ1-3
CDR3: CASSLWGRGEPRSGNTIYF
DNA: TGTGCCAGCAGCTTATGGGGCAGGGGGGAACCCCGATCTGGAAACACCATATATTTT

V: TRBV2
size: few
D: TRBD1
J: TRBJ2-2
CDR3: CASRRDRNTGELFF
DNA: TGTGCCAGCAGACGGGACAGAAACACCGGGGAGCTGTTTTTT

V: TRBV3-1/TRBV3-2
size: -
D: TRBD2
J: TRBJ2-1
CDR3: CASSQAGLANNEQFF
DNA: TGTGCCAGCAGCCAAGCGGGACTAGCGAACAATGAGCAGTTCTTC

V: TRBV24-1
size: -
D: -
J: TRBJ2-1
CDR3: CATSDFRQASYNEQFF
DNA: TGTGCCACCAGTGATTTCCGGCAGGCTTCCTACAATGAGCAGTTCTTC

V: TRBV3-1/TRBV3-2
size: -
D: -
J: TRBJ1-2
CDR3: CASSQDFYGSVGYTF
DNA: TGTGCCAGCAGCCAAGATTTTTACGGTAGTGTGGGCTACACCTTC

V: TRBV6-5
size: few
D: -
J: TRBJ2-2
CDR3: CASRDGGPNGELFF
DNA: TGTGCCAGCAGAGATGGGGGCCCGAACGGGGAGCTGTTTTTT

V: TRBV20-1
size: -
D: TRBD2
J: TRBJ2-3
CDR3: CSASRTSGLGSDTQYF
DNA: TGCAGTGCAAGTCGGACTAGCGGGCTCGGGAGCGATACGCAGTATTTT

V: TRBV10-3
size: -
D: TRBD2
J: TRBJ2-1
CDR3: CAIRSGGSYNEQFF
DNA: TGTGCCATCAGAAGCGGGGGCTCCTACAATGAGCAGTTCTTC

V: TRBV19
size: -
D: -
J: TRBJ1-2
CDR3: CASRTGTTMGYTF
DNA: TGTGCCAGTAGGACAGGAACAACCATGGGCTACACCTTC

V: TRBV7-9
size: -
D: TRBD2
J: TRBJ2-7
CDR3: CALESSGRALEQYF
DNA: TGTGCCCTAGAATCGAGCGGGAGGGCTCTCGAGCAGTACTTC

V: TRBV18
size: -
D: -
J: TRBJ2-7
CDR3: CASSPRGRGSSVYEQYF
DNA: TGTGCCAGCTCACCACGAGGGAGGGGGTCCAGCGTATACGAGCAGTACTTC

V: TRBV9
size: -
D: -
J: TRBJ1-2
CDR3: CASSVAGGWLGGYTF
DNA: TGTGCCAGCAGCGTAGCTGGGGGCTGGTTAGGTGGCTACACCTTC

V: TRBV5-4
size: -
D: -
J: TRBJ1-6
CDR3: CASSLQGSRSPLHF
DNA: TGTGCCAGCAGCTTGCAGGGGTCGCGTTCACCCCTCCACTTT

V: TRBV30
size: -
D: -
J: TRBJ1-5
CDR3: CAWNLDGRNQPQHF
DNA: TGTGCCTGGAACCTAGACGGTCGCAATCAGCCCCAGCATTTT

V: TRBV20-1
size: few
D: TRBD1
J: TRBJ1-4
CDR3: CSASILGQAVEKLFF
DNA: TGCAGTGCTAGTATCCTCGGACAGGCGGTTGAAAAACTGTTTTTT

V: TRBV15
size: -
D: -
J: TRBJ2-7
CDR3: CATSRVGHEFDEQYF
DNA: TGTGCCACCAGCAGAGTTGGGCACGAGTTCGACGAGCAGTACTTC

V: TRBV25-1
size: -
D: -
J: TRBJ2-6
CDR3: CASSEGARANVLTF
DNA: TGTGCCAGCAGTGAAGGGGCGCGAGCCAACGTCCTGACTTTC